This TCR beta chain was profiled in a study of cytotoxic CD8 clonotypes in ibrutinib-treated CLL. The CDR3 runs to 15 residues. V lost 1 base, J lost 2 bases, and 8 bases lay in between. CDR1 and CDR2 from the germline V gene are MGHRA and YSYEKL. The table came from immunoSEQ multiplex PCR; TCRdb's copy has only in-frame clones and leaves some out. The sample consists of about 300,000 clones, approximately 76% of them appearing once. The specimen was PBMCs, collected at disease progression, from a patient treated with ibrutinib. This rearrangement joins TRBV4-1 to TRBJ1-4; no reliable D call. This sequence was found in a human donor with chronic lymphocytic leukemia. CDR3 nucleotides: TGCGCCAGCAGCCAAGTGCGTCAGACTAATGAAAAACTGTTTTTT. Its translation: CASSQVRQTNEKLFF.